This T cell receptor beta chain was identified during a study of shared clonotypes between healthy human individuals (dated by TCRdb to 2019 to 2021). Notes on the research overall: The cohort included a few men and a couple of women between 18 and 49 years of age. Per donor, leukapheresis produced somewhere between about 0.85 and 9.5 billion PBMCs. Per donor, three plates each were used for CD4 naive and CD4 memory, two for CD8 naive, and one for CD8 memory. To increase sequencing depth and limit assay-specific biases, TCR repertoire library preparation and sequencing were carried out by different laboratories using diverse techniques. To estimate repertoire size and how much clonotypes are shared between individuals, the study performed deep sequencing of blood TCR repertoires from about five healthy adults.

The CDR3 holds 15 amino acids from the cysteine to the phenylalanine. The CDR3 DNA has 45 bases and is translated from base 1. TCR CDR3 regions were amplified from genomic DNA by multiplex PCR using the deep immunoSEQ assay. Extracted genomic DNA from each cell subset was spread evenly across all wells of several immunoSEQ 96-well plates, with each plate serving as a replicate. Each replicate PCR for sorted subsets received about 0.2 ug genomic DNA, equal to roughly 29,000 T cell genomes. Purified libraries were quantified with a Qubit 3.0 fluorometer, sized on a Bioanalyzer 2100, and re-quantified with the KAPA Library Quantification kit. Every immunoSEQ 96-well plate was sequenced on a dedicated single-read 150-cycle Illumina NextSeq 550 flow cell. The authors' analysis ran thus. Because the immunoSEQ output held only junctional sequences and lacked quality scores, the filtering could not match the filtering applied to full-length reads. Sequences were annotated with PyIR, a Python wrapper for IgBLAST v1.9, and V/J genes and CDR3 were assigned using IMGT germline references. Reads with weak V/J assignments (E-value above 1e-6), missing CDR3, stop codons, out-of-frame junctions, or ambiguous translated residues were removed. V3J clonotypes were defined as sequences sharing an identical inferred V gene, J gene, and CDR3 amino acid sequence. Percentage overlap between repertoires was computed as shared unique clonotypes divided by the size of the smaller repertoire. Repertoire richness was assessed with RTK rarefaction, the Chao1 estimator, and Recon v2.1 estimates of unobserved clonotypes. OLGA was used to compute generation probabilities for all TCRbeta clonotypes that the gDNA method yielded from a handful of donors. The clones in this table, taken by TCRdb from immuneACCESS, are in-frame only. Not every clone is retained; where verified, under half of the shortfall comes from an unresolved V gene, and the cause of the rest is unknown. That table furnishes V, J and clone size, whereas the DNA furnished D and trimming. Counted in this sample were nearly 2 million clones; just under 95% of them appeared once. The ten largest account for less than 1.5% of the sample.

About this clone: Its antigen target is currently unknown. No base quality information exists; no much larger clone differs at one position.

CD8 naive samples were CD45RO-negative cells positively selected for CCR7, giving a CD45RA+CCR7+ population that excluded TemRA cells. The donors were healthy, HIV-negative adults who had no recently reported acute infections or vaccinations. Only Caucasian adults living in Nashville, Tennessee, USA were represented among the donors. Blood was obtained by leukapheresis, after which PBMCs were separated by Ficoll-Histopaque density gradient centrifugation and cryopreserved in liquid nitrogen vapor phase. Purity and quantity of every magnetically sorted T cell population were checked by analytical flow cytometry. From each sorted fraction, genomic DNA was isolated and quantified by UV absorbance on a Nanodrop 2000c. Overall study outcomes, separate from this receptor: Naive subsets generally had larger estimated clonotype richness than memory subsets. Higher generation probabilities were observed for clonotypes shared by all four sorted-subset donors than for non-shared clonotypes. Pairwise subsampling indicated that sequencing depth was expected to affect the degree of clonotype sharing among donors. Sampling was restricted to blood, and TCR repertoires in tissue are likely to differ from TCR repertoires in blood. Incomplete sequencing was indicated by rarefaction of sorted-subset datasets, despite the large sequencing depth. The small number of donors limited the genetic and exposure-history diversity represented. When several donors were compared, the shared fraction of clonotypes was around 5% for naive CD4, less than 4% for naive CD8, 2.3% for memory CD4, and 0.35% to 0.4% for memory CD8.

The clonotype was recovered from a man between 18 and 29 years old in good health. Sequencing was done on a sample of naive CD8+ T cells sorted from blood. What the cell subset or site label conveys for this sample: CD45RA+CCR7+. The chain was built from TRBV12-2 and TRBJ2-1; the DNA was not used to check the table's D call, TRBD1. TRBV12-2 is a listed pseudogene. The DNA sequence reads TGTGCAAGTCGCCCGGGACAGGGTTTCTACAATGAGCAGTTCTTC. Its coded protein is CASRPGQGFYNEQFF.